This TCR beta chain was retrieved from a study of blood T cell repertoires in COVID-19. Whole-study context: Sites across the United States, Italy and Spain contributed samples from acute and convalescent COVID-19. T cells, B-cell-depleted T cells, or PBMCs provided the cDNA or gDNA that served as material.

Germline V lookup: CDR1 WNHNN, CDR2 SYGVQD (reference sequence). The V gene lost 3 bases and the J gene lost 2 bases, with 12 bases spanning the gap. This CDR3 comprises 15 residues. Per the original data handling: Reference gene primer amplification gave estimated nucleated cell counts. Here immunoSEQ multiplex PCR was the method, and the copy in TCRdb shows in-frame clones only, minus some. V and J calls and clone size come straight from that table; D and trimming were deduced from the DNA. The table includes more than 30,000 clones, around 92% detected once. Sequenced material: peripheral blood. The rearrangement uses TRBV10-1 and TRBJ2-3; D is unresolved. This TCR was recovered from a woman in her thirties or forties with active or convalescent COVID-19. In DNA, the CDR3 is TGCGCCAGCAGTGACCGGAGACCCCTCACAGATACGCAGTATTTT. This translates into CASSDRRPLTDTQYF.